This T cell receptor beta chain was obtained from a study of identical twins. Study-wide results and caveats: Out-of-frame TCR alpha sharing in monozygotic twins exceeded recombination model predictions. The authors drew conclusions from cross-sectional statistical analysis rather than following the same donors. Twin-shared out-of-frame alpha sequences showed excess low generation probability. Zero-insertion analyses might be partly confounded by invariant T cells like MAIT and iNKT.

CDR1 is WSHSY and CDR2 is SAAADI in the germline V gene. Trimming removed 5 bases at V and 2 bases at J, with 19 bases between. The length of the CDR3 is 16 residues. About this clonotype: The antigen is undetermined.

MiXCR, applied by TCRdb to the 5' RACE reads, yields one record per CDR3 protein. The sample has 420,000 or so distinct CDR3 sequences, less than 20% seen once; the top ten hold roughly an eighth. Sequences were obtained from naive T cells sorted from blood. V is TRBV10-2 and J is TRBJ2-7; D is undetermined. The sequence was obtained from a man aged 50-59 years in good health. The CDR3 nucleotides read TGCGCCAGCAGTCACTTCTCAGGAAACTGGGCCTACGAGCAGTACTTC. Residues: CASSHFSGNWAYEQYF.